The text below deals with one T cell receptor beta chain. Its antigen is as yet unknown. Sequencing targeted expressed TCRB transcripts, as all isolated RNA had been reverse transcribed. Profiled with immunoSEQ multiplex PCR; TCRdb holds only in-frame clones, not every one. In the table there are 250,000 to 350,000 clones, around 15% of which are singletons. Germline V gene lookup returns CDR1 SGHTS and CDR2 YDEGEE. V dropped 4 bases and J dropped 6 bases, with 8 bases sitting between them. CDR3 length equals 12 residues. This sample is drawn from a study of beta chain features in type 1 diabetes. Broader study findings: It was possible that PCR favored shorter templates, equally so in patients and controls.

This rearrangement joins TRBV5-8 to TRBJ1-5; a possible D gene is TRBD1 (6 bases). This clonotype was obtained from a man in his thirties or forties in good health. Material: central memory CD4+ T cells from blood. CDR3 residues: CASSNRVQPQHF. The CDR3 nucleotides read TGTGCCAGCAGCAACAGGGTTCAGCCCCAGCATTTT.